This entry lists 12 T cell receptor beta chains sequenced from one sample in a study of beta chain features in type 1 diabetes. The whole isolated RNA underwent reverse transcription, so sequencing captured expressed TCRB transcripts. Sequencing used immunoSEQ multiplex PCR; TCRdb keeps in-frame clones, though not all of them. The table records some 250,000 clones, about 30% of them present only once. The specimen was central memory CD4+ T cells from blood. The receptors come from a man younger than 45 in good health.

This clone was detected once. The rearrangement joins TRBV6-5 to TRBJ2-7; D tentatively fits TRBD1 or TRBD2 (6 bases each). Germline V gives CDR1 MNHEY, CDR2 SVGAGI. Trimming cost V 2 bases and J 4 bases, with 12 bases left between them. The CDR3 runs 14 residues. CDR3 coding DNA: TGTGCCAGCAGTTACGGAAGGGGGGAATACGAGCAGTACTTC. This translates into CASSYGRGEYEQYF.

The chain has TRBV7-2 and TRBJ2-2, with D possibly matching TRBD2 (6 bases). The germline V gene has CDR1 SGHTA and CDR2 FQGNSA. V lost 0 bases, J lost 0 bases, and 14 bases lay in between. There are 18 residues in the CDR3. CDR3: CASSLALPGGTNTGELFF. CDR3 nucleotide sequence: TGTGCCAGCAGCTTAGCTCTCCCTGGCGGGACGAACACCGGGGAGCTGTTTTTT.

The chain uses TRBV5-8 and TRBJ2-5; 15 bases agree with TRBD2. V was pared by 4 bases and J by 7 bases, with 11 bases of the junction left unmatched. Germline V gives CDR1 SGHTS, CDR2 YDEGEE. The CDR3 totals 17 residues. The chain's CDR3 is CASSAPLPGLAGGTQYF. The CDR3 DNA reads as TGTGCCAGCAGCGCCCCCCTACCGGGACTAGCGGGGGGGACCCAGTACTTC.

Only one count was recorded for this clone. Other DNA sequences from this sample encode an identical CDR3 as well. V is TRBV20-1 and J is TRBJ2-7; perhaps TRBD2 as D (6 bases). V lost 7 bases, J lost 1 base, and 8 bases lay in between. Germline CDR1 and CDR2: DFQATT and SNEGSKA (reference sequence). The CDR3 loop spans 11 amino acids. The CDR3 DNA sequence: TGCAGTGGGGGGGTGTCCTACGAGCAGTACTTC. Translating gives CSGGVSYEQYF.

The chain combines TRBV6-5 with TRBJ2-7; D might be TRBD1 (6 bases). Germline lookup yields CDR1 MNHEY and CDR2 SVGAGI. Trimming pared 2 bases from V and 9 bases from J, leaving 14 bases between. The CDR3 contains 13 residues. The CDR3 DNA is TGTGCCAGCAGTTACGGCCGACAGACAGGGCAGTACTTC. Its translation: CASSYGRQTGQYF.

The rearrangement links TRBV7-2 to TRBJ2-3; 7 nucleotides align to TRBD2. The CDR3 is made up of 15 amino acids. Germline loops: CDR1 SGHTA, CDR2 FQGNSA. J was trimmed by 1 base and V by 1 base; bases with no gene match: 2. CDR3 sequence reads: CASSLVGLGTDTQYF. The CDR3 nucleotides read TGTGCCAGCAGCTTAGTCGGACTAGGCACAGATACGCAGTATTTT.

The gene calls are TRBV2 and TRBJ2-7, with D perhaps matching TRBD1 (5 bases). This CDR3 region has 14 residues. V was pared by 4 bases and J by 7 bases, with 17 bases between. CDR1 and CDR2 from the germline V gene are SNHLY and FYNNEI. The CDR3 DNA sequence: TGTGCCAGCAGTGGGGGCAGGGCCTCCAGAGAGCAGTACTTC. Protein sequence: CASSGGRASREQYF.

This clone was recorded many times. The J gene is TRBJ2-1, the V gene TRBV28, with D possibly TRBD2 on 6 matching bases. The CDR3 sequence is 15 residues long. Trimming removed 0 bases from V and 6 bases from J, with 12 bases in between. The germline V gene encodes CDR1 MDHEN and CDR2 SYDVKM. CDR3 sequence (DNA): TGTGCCAGCAGTTTATGGGAGGGACGGCTCAATGAGCAGTTCTTC. It specifies CASSLWEGRLNEQFF.

The chain uses TRBV9 and TRBJ1-2, with D perhaps matching TRBD1 (6 bases). The ends were cut back, 3 bases at V and 4 bases at J, with 13 bases in the middle. The germline gives CDR1 SGDLS, CDR2 YYNGEE. The CDR3 contains 14 residues. DNA of the CDR3: TGTGCCAGCAGCGCGCCGGGACATAGCTATGGCTACACCTTC. Translating it yields CASSAPGHSYGYTF.

The sample holds a few counts of this clone. This sequence joins TRBV9 and TRBJ2-5, with TRBD1 matching over 8 bases. Germline V CDR1 and CDR2: SGDLS, YYNGEE. Trimming removed 4 bases from V and 0 bases from J; junction bases left unmatched: 14. The CDR3 has 18 amino acids. The CDR3 here is CASSPRDRGLEYQETQYF. The CDR3 nucleotides are TGTGCCAGCAGCCCACGAGACAGGGGACTCGAGTACCAAGAGACCCAGTACTTC.

The chain has TRBV9 and TRBJ2-3, with TRBD2 matching 7 bases. This CDR3 is built from 16 residues. Germline V gene data show CDR1 as SGDLS and CDR2 as YYNGEE. The trim removed 0 bases at V and 2 bases at J, leaving 6 bases unmatched. CDR3 amino acids: CASSVAGGEATDTQYF. The CDR3 coding sequence is TGTGCCAGCAGCGTAGCTGGGGGGGAGGCCACAGATACGCAGTATTTT.

This sequence joins TRBV5-6 and TRBJ2-7; 11 positions match TRBD1. The CDR3 extends over 14 amino acids. CDR1 and CDR2 from the germline V gene are SGHDT and YYEEEE. The V gene end was trimmed by 4 bases and the J gene end by 4 bases; junction bases not matched to a gene: 4. This CDR3 reads CASSLGQGAYEQYF. The CDR3 nucleotides are TGTGCCAGCAGCCTCGGACAGGGGGCTTACGAGCAGTACTTC.